This T cell receptor (beta chain) was profiled in a study of T-cell reconstitution after alpha-beta-depleted transplantation in children. CDR3 length: 12 residues. The junction had 2 bases not matched to a gene; V was cut back by 2 bases and J by 5 bases. Germline assignment: CDR1 GTSNPN and CDR2 SVGIG (reference sequence). In its sample, this clonotype was seen once. Researchers prepared the TCRbeta library using unique molecular identifiers, the study reports. TCRdb reprocessed the PCR reads with MiXCR, giving one entry per CDR3 protein. The table has nearly 400,000 distinct CDR3 sequences, around 20% seen once.

Sequenced here: PBMCs from the stem cell graft donor, sampled from the stem cell graft. The rearrangement uses TRBV30 and TRBJ2-7, with 8 bases lining up with TRBD2. This sequence originates from a human donor who donated a stem cell graft to a child with acute myeloid leukemia. Here the CDR3 reads CAWSSGRHEQYF. CDR3 in DNA: TGTGCCTGGAGTAGCGGGAGACACGAGCAGTACTTC.